A single sample is the source of the 17 T cell receptor beta chains below, sequenced in a study of blood T cell repertoires in COVID-19. Some clones are missing from TCRdb's copy, which holds only in-frame ones; the method was immunoSEQ multiplex PCR. The sample carries just under 350,000 clones, about nine tenths recorded once. Sequencing was carried out using peripheral blood. All receptors derive from a woman in her 50s with COVID-19, enrolled during active disease.

This clone was recorded once. V and J are TRBV7-2 and TRBJ2-3; no clear D. Trimming pared 3 bases from V and 4 bases from J, leaving 8 bases between. Germline assignment: CDR1 SGHTA and CDR2 FQGNSA. The CDR3 covers 13 residues. The CDR3 is CASSLSVPDTQYF. The CDR3 coding sequence is TGTGCCAGCAGCTTGAGCGTCCCAGATACGCAGTATTTT.

The chain uses TRBV5-1 and TRBJ2-5, with a possible D match to TRBD2 (5 bases). The CDR3 runs 15 residues. Germline V gene lookup returns CDR1 SGHRS and CDR2 YFSETQ. V shed 2 bases and J shed 1 base, with 12 bases lying between them. The CDR3 sequence: CASSLSSAGQETQYF. The CDR3 nucleotides read TGCGCCAGCAGCTTAAGTTCGGCGGGCCAAGAGACCCAGTACTTC.

The V gene is TRBV30, the J gene TRBJ1-1, with 7 bases aligning to TRBD1. The V gene end was trimmed by 2 bases and the J gene end by 4 bases; junction bases not matched to a gene: 7. CDR3 size: 14 residues. In germline, CDR1 is GTSNPN, CDR2 SVGIG (reference sequence). In DNA, the CDR3 is TGTGCCTGGAGTACAGGGGCTCAAGGCACTGAAGCTTTCTTT. Amino acid sequence: CAWSTGAQGTEAFF.

The V call is TRBV6-2 or TRBV6-3, the J call TRBJ2-2; TRBD2 agrees at 9 bases. CDR3 length equals 13 residues. Germline CDR1 is MNHEY and CDR2 is SVGEGT. The J segment lost 9 bases and the V segment lost 4 bases, leaving 3 bases of the junction unmatched. CDR3 residues: CASSSSGRRELFF. The CDR3, as DNA: TGTGCCAGCAGTTCCAGCGGGAGGAGGGAGCTGTTTTTT.

This chain connects TRBV6-5 to TRBJ1-1; no firm D call. Trimming cost V 3 bases and J 1 base, with 15 bases left between them. Germline V gives CDR1 MNHEY, CDR2 SVGAGI. The CDR3 length is 16 residues. CDR3 sequence reads: CASSYSVKRGNTEAFF. The CDR3, as DNA: TGTGCCAGCAGTTATAGTGTAAAGCGAGGGAACACTGAAGCTTTCTTT.

A few counts support this clone. The chain has TRBV24-1 and TRBJ1-3; possible D gene TRBD1, 6 bases. Trimming pared 5 bases from V and 0 bases from J, leaving 10 bases between. The length of the CDR3 is 15 residues. In germline, CDR1 is KGHDR, CDR2 SFDVKD. CDR3 sequence (DNA): TGTGCCACCAGTGCTGGGACAATCTCTGGAAACACCATATATTTT. Residues: CATSAGTISGNTIYF.

The rearrangement uses TRBV19 and TRBJ1-4, with TRBD1 identical over 9 bases. The CDR3 has 17 residues. Germline V gene sequence: CDR1 LNHDA, CDR2 SQIVND (reference sequence). Unmatched junction bases numbered 8, after V lost 2 bases and J lost 4 bases. The CDR3: CASSIIPRQGGNEKLFF. In DNA, the CDR3 is TGTGCCAGTAGTATAATCCCCCGACAGGGGGGTAATGAAAAACTGTTTTTT.

This clone was picked up a small number of times. The V call is TRBV19, the J call TRBJ1-5; 9 bases align to TRBD1. CDR3 length: 16 residues. V lost 6 bases, J lost 2 bases, and 8 bases stayed unmatched. From germline, CDR1 is LNHDA and CDR2 SQIVND (reference sequence). The CDR3 DNA reads TGTGCCAGTAGCCCAACAGGGGGCCTGGGCAATCAGCCCCAGCATTTT. It translates to CASSPTGGLGNQPQHF. The entire variable domain, with the rest obtained from reference TRBV19 and TRBJ1-5, is as follows: DGGITQSPKYLFRKEGQNVTLSCEQNLNHDAMYWYRQDPGQGLRLIYYSQIVNDFQKGDIAEGYSVSREKKESFPLTVTSAQKNPTAFYLCASSPTGGLGNQPQHFGDGTRLSIL.

This clone appeared once. The chain combines TRBV7-9 with TRBJ2-5; a weak D match, TRBD2 (5 bases). Trimming shortened V by 6 bases and J by 5 bases, and 22 bases separated the two germline ends. From germline, CDR1 is SEHNR and CDR2 FQNEAQ (reference sequence). This CDR3 has 16 amino acids. The CDR3 DNA is TGTGCCAGCAGTTCTAAACGGGATTCGTATGGGGAGACCCAGTACTTC. Translating it yields CASSSKRDSYGETQYF. Full variable domain (remainder filled in from reference TRBV7-9 and TRBJ2-5): DTGVSQNPRHKITKRGQNVTFRCDPISEHNRLYWYRQTLGQGPEFLTYFQNEAQLEKSRLLSDRFSAERPKGSFSTLEIQRTEQGDSAMYLCASSSKRDSYGETQYFGPGTRLLVL.

This clone was counted between two and nine times. The V and J genes are TRBV5-1 and TRBJ1-4; perhaps TRBD1 as D (5 bases). The germline gives CDR1 SGHRS, CDR2 YFSETQ. This CDR3 region has 15 residues. Trimming took off 1 base at V and 7 bases at J, with 14 bases between the two ends. The CDR3 spells CASSLSGQGGEKLFF. The DNA for the CDR3 is TGCGCCAGCAGCTTGAGTGGGCAGGGTGGTGAAAAACTGTTTTTT.

The J gene is TRBJ1-6, the V gene TRBV11-2; 9 nucleotides match TRBD1. Trimming cost V 5 bases and J 10 bases; bases outside gene matches: 9. The CDR3 is made up of 15 amino acids. Germline V gene data show CDR1 as SGHAT and CDR2 as FQNNGV. In DNA, the CDR3 is TGTGCCAGCAGCCCGAACAGGGGGCTGTGGTCACCCCTCCACTTT. This encodes CASSPNRGLWSPLHF.

The chain recombines TRBV7-6 with TRBJ1-1; TRBD1 matches 7 bases. The V segment lost 4 bases and the J segment 8 bases; nucleotides outside the gene matches: 7. CDR1 SGHVS and CDR2 FNYEAQ come from the germline V gene. This CDR3 is built from 13 residues. The CDR3 loop reads CASSSGQTSEAFF. The DNA for the CDR3 is TGTGCCAGCAGCTCGGGACAGACCTCCGAAGCTTTCTTT.

This clone has just a few counts. J is TRBJ2-1 and V is TRBV29-1; D might be TRBD1 (5 bases). CDR3 length: 15 residues. Germline V gene data show CDR1 as SQVTM and CDR2 as ANQGSEA. CDR3 sequence: CSIWGQGLGYNEQFF. CDR3 coding DNA: TGCAGTATTTGGGGTCAGGGTTTGGGGTACAATGAGCAGTTCTTC.

The V and J genes are TRBV6-5 and TRBJ2-7; the D is unclear. Germline V CDR1 and CDR2: MNHEY, SVGAGI. V shed 6 bases and J shed 4 bases, with 13 bases lying between them. This CDR3 region has 13 residues. Here the CDR3 reads CASRNLLTYEQYF. CDR3 bases: TGTGCCAGCAGAAACCTTCTAACGTACGAGCAGTACTTC.

This sequence joins TRBV19 and TRBJ1-5; D possibly corresponds to TRBD1 (6 bases). In germline, CDR1 is LNHDA, CDR2 SQIVND (reference sequence). The V end was cut by 6 bases, the J end by 9 bases, with 21 bases between. The CDR3 contains 15 residues. CDR3 protein: CASSGGAGKMVPQHF. Written as DNA, the CDR3 is TGTGCCAGTAGCGGGGGGGCAGGTAAAATGGTGCCCCAGCATTTT.

The rearrangement joins TRBV6-1 to TRBJ1-1; TRBD1 might be the D (5 bases). The CDR3 length is 15 residues. CDR1 and CDR2 (germline): MNHNS, SASEGT. Between the trimmed V and J ends, which lost 0 bases and 4 bases, there was a span of 12 bases. CDR3 protein: CASSEAVGVGTEAFF. In DNA, the CDR3 is TGTGCCAGCAGTGAAGCGGTAGGGGTGGGCACTGAAGCTTTCTTT.

The DNA of the CDR3 is TGTGCCAGCAGCGCCGGGACAGGTCTATACGAGCAGTACTTC. This codes for CASSAGTGLYEQYF. The chain recombines TRBV9 with TRBJ2-7, with 8 positions matching TRBD1. Germline V lookup: CDR1 SGDLS, CDR2 YYNGEE. The CDR3 sequence is 14 residues long. V lost 3 bases and J lost 4; bases outside the gene matches: 6.